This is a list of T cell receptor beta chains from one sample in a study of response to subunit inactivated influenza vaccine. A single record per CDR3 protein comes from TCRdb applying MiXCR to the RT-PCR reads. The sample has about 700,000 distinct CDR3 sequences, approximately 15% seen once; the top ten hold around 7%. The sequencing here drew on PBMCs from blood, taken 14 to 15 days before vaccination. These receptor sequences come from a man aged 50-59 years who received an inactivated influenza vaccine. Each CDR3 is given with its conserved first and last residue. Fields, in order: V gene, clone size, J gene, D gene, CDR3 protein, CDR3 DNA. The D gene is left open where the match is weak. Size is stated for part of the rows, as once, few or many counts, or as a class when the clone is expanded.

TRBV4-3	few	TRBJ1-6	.	CASSQDGLYNSPLHF	TGCGCCAGCAGCCAAGATGGGCTGTATAATTCACCCCTCCACTTT
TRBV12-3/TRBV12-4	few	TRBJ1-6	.	CASSFRRPYNSPLHF	TGTGCCAGCAGTTTTCGTCGGCCTTATAATTCACCCCTCCACTTT
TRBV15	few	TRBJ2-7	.	CATSRDFSYEQYF	TGTGCCACCAGCCGGGACTTTTCCTACGAGCAGTACTTC
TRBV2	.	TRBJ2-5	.	CASSGYLETQYF	TGTGCCAGCAGTGGGTATTTGGAGACCCAGTACTTC
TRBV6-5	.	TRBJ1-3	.	CASSYPQPGNTIYF	TGTGCCAGCAGTTATCCCCAGCCTGGAAACACCATATATTTT
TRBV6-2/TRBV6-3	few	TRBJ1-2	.	CASSLARDPSYGYTF	TGTGCCAGCAGTTTGGCCCGGGACCCCAGCTATGGCTACACCTTC
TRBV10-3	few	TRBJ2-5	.	CAISKPGQETQYF	TGTGCCATCAGTAAGCCGGGGCAAGAGACCCAGTACTTC
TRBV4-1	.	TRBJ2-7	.	CVSSEHVLGTPEQYF	TGCGTCAGCAGCGAACACGTTCTAGGGACCCCCGAGCAGTACTTC
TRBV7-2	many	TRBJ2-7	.	CASSLGASYYEQYF	TGTGCCAGCAGCTTAGGGGCTTCCTACTACGAGCAGTACTTC
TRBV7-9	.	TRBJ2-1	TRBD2	CASSLAASTSGSGEQFF	TGTGCCAGCAGCTTAGCGGCATCTACTAGCGGGAGTGGTGAGCAGTTCTTC
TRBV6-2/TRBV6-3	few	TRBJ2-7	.	CASSFTGYYEQYF	TGTGCCAGCAGTTTTACAGGGTACTACGAGCAGTACTTC
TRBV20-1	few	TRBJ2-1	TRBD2	CSVVSGSSGEQFF	TGCAGTGTTGTTAGCGGGAGTTCCGGTGAGCAGTTCTTC
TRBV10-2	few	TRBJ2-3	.	CASSEVDTQYF	TGCGCCAGCAGTGAGGTAGATACGCAGTATTTT
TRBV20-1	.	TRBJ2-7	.	CSTEPQGYEQYF	TGCAGTACTGAACCCCAGGGATACGAGCAGTACTTC
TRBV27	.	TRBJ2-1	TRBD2	CASSLEHISGSRYEQFF	TGTGCCAGCAGTTTGGAACACATTAGCGGGAGTAGATATGAGCAGTTCTTC
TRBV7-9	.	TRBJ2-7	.	CASSFTGPSLGEQYF	TGTGCCAGCAGCTTCACCGGACCCAGTTTGGGGGAGCAGTACTTC
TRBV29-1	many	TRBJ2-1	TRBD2	CSVEGLAGEGVSYNEQFF	TGCAGCGTTGAAGGGCTAGCGGGAGAGGGGGTATCCTACAATGAGCAGTTCTTC
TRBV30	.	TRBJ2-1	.	CAWSMGRSYNEQFF	TGTGCCTGGAGTATGGGACGCTCCTACAATGAGCAGTTCTTC
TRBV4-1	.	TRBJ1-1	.	CASSQLPRGFVTEAFF	TGCGCCAGCAGCCAACTTCCGAGGGGCTTTGTTACTGAAGCTTTCTTT
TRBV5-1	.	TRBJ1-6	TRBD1	CASSLAGQGSSPLHF	TGCGCCAGCAGCTTGGCGGGACAGGGAAGTTCACCCCTCCACTTT
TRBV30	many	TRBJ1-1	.	CACPRRRGLGEAFF	TGTGCCTGCCCACGAAGGCGGGGTCTGGGTGAAGCTTTCTTT
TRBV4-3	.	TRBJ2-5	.	CASSQDVGLAETQYF	TGCGCCAGCAGCCAAGATGTAGGGCTAGCGGAGACCCAGTACTTC
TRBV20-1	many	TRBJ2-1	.	CSVRDTNNEQFF	TGCAGTGTTCGGGACACTAACAATGAGCAGTTCTTC
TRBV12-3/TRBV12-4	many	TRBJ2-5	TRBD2	CASSPLAGGSETQYF	TGTGCCAGCAGCCCGCTGGCGGGGGGATCGGAGACCCAGTACTTC
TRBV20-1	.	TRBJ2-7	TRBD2	CSAGGSGSYEQYF	TGCAGTGCAGGAGGTAGCGGGAGTTACGAGCAGTACTTC
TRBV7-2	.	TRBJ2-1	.	CASSPPSLLKRGAFF	TGTGCCAGCAGCCCCCCTTCCCTTTTAAAGAGGGGGGCGTTCTTC
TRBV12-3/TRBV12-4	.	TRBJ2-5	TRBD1	CASSSEQGVGETQYF	TGTGCCAGCAGTTCCGAACAGGGGGTAGGAGAGACCCAGTACTTC
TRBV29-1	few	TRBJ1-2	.	CSVGTYNYGYTF	TGCAGCGTTGGGACCTACAACTATGGCTACACCTTC
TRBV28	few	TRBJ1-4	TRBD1	CASSFDGGTAATNEKLFF	TGTGCCAGCAGTTTTGATGGCGGGACAGCTGCAACTAATGAAAAACTGTTTTTT
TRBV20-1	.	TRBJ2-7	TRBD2	CSAPPGERGCTYEQYF	TGCAGTGCTCCCCCTGGGGAGCGGGGGTGCACCTACGAGCAGTACTTC
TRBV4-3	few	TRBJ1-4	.	CASSQDPPGRSNEKLFF	TGCGCCAGCAGCCAAGATCCCCCAGGGCGCTCTAATGAAAAACTGTTTTTT
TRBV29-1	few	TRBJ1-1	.	CSVSSVYGNTEAFF	TGCAGCGTTTCGTCGGTTTACGGGAACACTGAAGCTTTCTTT
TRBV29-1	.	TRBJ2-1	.	CSVVFNREVNEQFF	TGCAGCGTTGTTTTCAACAGGGAGGTCAATGAGCAGTTCTTC
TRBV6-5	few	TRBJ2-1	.	CASSYSVFSPDNEQFF	TGTGCCAGCAGTTACTCGGTATTCTCGCCGGACAATGAGCAGTTCTTC
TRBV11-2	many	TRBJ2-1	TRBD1	CASSLGTGAYNEQFF	TGTGCCAGCAGCTTAGGAACAGGGGCCTACAATGAGCAGTTCTTC
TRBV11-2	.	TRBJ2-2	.	CASSLGRGIPGELFF	TGTGCCAGCAGCTTAGGGCGAGGGATCCCCGGGGAGCTGTTTTTT
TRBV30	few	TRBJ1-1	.	CAWSVGGPNTEAFF	TGTGCCTGGAGTGTAGGAGGCCCGAACACTGAAGCTTTCTTT
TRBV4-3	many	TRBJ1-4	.	CASSQDRYRRFGKLFF	TGCGCCAGCAGCCAAGATCGTTACAGGAGGTTTGGAAAACTGTTTTTT
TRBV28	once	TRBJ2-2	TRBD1	CAIKGGGTRTGELFF	TGTGCCATCAAAGGGGGCGGTACGCGGACCGGGGAGCTGTTTTTT
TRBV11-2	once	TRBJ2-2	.	CASSLEGIGTGELFF	TGTGCCAGCAGCTTAGAGGGGATTGGTACCGGGGAGCTGTTTTTT
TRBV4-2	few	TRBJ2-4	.	CASSQEGTGSGIQYF	TGTGCCAGCAGCCAGGAAGGGACGGGTAGCGGCATTCAGTACTTC
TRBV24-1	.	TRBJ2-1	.	CATSERDTSSYNEQFF	TGTGCCACCAGTGAAAGGGACACCAGCTCCTACAATGAGCAGTTCTTC
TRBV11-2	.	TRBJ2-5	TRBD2	CASSSGLASQETQYF	TGTGCCAGCAGCTCGGGACTAGCGTCCCAAGAGACCCAGTACTTC
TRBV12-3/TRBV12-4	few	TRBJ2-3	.	CASSPRRGSDTQYF	TGTGCCAGCAGCCCCAGGCGGGGCTCGGATACGCAGTATTTT
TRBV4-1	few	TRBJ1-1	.	CASSQRGVEAFF	TGCGCCAGCAGCCAGAGAGGGGTGGAGGCTTTCTTT
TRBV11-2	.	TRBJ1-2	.	CASSFRGSGYTF	TGTGCCAGCAGCTTCAGGGGTTCGGGCTACACCTTC
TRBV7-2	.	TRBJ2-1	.	CASSPSMGEQFF	TGTGCCAGCAGCCCCAGTATGGGTGAGCAGTTCTTC
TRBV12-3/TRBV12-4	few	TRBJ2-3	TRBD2	CASGTSGRAATDTQYF	TGTGCCAGCGGTACTAGCGGGAGGGCCGCCACAGATACGCAGTATTTT
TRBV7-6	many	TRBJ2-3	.	CASSLRGGSTDTQYF	TGTGCCAGCAGCTTAAGGGGGGGTAGCACAGATACGCAGTATTTT
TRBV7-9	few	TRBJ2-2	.	CASSFATGELFF	TGTGCCAGCAGCTTTGCCACCGGGGAGCTGTTTTTT